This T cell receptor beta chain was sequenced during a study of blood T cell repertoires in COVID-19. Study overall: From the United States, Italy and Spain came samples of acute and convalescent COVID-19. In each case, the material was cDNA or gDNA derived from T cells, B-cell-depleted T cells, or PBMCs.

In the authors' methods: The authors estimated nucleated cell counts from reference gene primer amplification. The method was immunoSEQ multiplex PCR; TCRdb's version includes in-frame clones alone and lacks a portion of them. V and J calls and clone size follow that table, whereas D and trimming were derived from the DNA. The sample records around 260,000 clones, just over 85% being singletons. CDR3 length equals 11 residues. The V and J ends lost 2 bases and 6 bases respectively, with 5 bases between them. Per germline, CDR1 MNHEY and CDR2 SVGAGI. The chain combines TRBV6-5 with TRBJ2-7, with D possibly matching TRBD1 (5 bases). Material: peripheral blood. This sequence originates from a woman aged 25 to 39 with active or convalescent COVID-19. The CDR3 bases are TGTGCCAGCAGTTACAGGGGCGAGCAGTACTTC. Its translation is CASSYRGEQYF.